The present TCR beta chain was sequenced within a study of cytomegalovirus exposure and HLA in healthy donors. Assay: immunoSEQ multiplex PCR; the TCRdb copy retains only in-frame clones and omits some. The table includes some 340,000 clones, around 87% detected once. The study drew the donors from its approximately 120-subject validation cohort, separate from the 666-subject first cohort. Study-wide results and caveats: Reported results showed that the classifier diagnosed cytomegalovirus status with high specificity and sensitivity. Whilst most TCR sequences proved rare, a subset of public TCRs occurred across many donors.

The CDR3 extends over 15 amino acids. Germline V CDR1 and CDR2: MNHEY, SVGAGI. V lost 11 bases to trimming and J lost 0 bases, with 18 bases between them. Regarding this clone: As yet, its antigen is unknown.

The rearrangement joins TRBV6-5 to TRBJ2-3; D gene unclear. Sequencing input: PBMCs. This clonotype was obtained from a woman in her 30s in good health and CMV-seropositive. Written as DNA, the CDR3 is TGTGCCGACTCCACGAGATTGCGGAGCACAGATACGCAGTATTTT. Its translation is CADSTRLRSTDTQYF.